Described below is a single T cell receptor (beta chain) sequence and its context. Its recognized antigen is unknown. No base-level quality is on record; no much larger clone is a single base apart. This sample is drawn from a study of blood T cells in healthy people across ages (dated by TCRdb to 2014 to 2015). Context from the whole study: Template switching captured roughly one uniquely barcoded TCR beta cDNA molecule per two T cells in model experiments. Age-related changes in TCR beta repertoire diversity were measured in the study by deep sequencing normalized with unique cDNA molecular identifiers. Four age groups were formed from the donors: young (average about 16 years), middle-aged (more than 35), aged (about 62) and long-lived (around 82). Two additional independent replicas of 1 million unique cDNA reads from the same blood draw were analyzed for two donors (one aged 18 to 30 and one aged 80 or older).

Broader findings and caveats from the paper: Compared with the aged group, more naive CD4+ T cells, fewer expanded clones and increased TCR diversity were shown by the long-lived group, suggesting age selection. Estimates of total diversity based on one million sequenced T cells were considered lower bounds and underestimates. Observed TCR beta diversity correlated strongly with the percentage of naive T cells measured by flow cytometry. Because profiling used bulk unsorted PBMCs, naive and antigen-experienced compartments could not be compared conclusively. Donor CMV infection status was unknown, potentially confounding age-related changes in expanded clonotypes. As age increased, observed TCR beta diversity per million T cells dropped in a roughly linear way, and a significant reduction was already evident by age about 40.

The germline V gene gives CDR1 as SQVTM and CDR2 as ANQGSEA. From its cysteine to its phenylalanine, the CDR3 spans 16 amino acids. Only the CDR3 portion is preserved as DNA: 48 bases, with reading frame beginning at the first base. The approximately 40 donors, aged roughly 6 to 95 years, were systemically healthy Caucasian individuals from Russia. Each donor gave approximately 9.4 milliliters of peripheral blood, drawn into EDTA-treated Vacutainer tubes. Ficoll-Paque density-gradient centrifugation was used to isolate PBMCs, with at least 7 million obtained per sample. Total RNA, at least 5.5 micrograms per sample, was extracted from PBMCs with Trizol reagent. The percentages of naive CD45RAhigh/CD27high T cells were determined by flow cytometry on a PBMC aliquot from every donor. Receptor amplification or capture employed 5' RACE. These reads were obtained on an Illumina HiSeq 2500. A second PCR of roughly 7 to 11 cycles was run with a J-beta primer mix and a sample-barcoded 5' primer. A template-switch 5' adaptor carrying 12 random nucleotides introduced a unique molecular identifier onto each TCR beta cDNA molecule. Each sample yielded at least 2.5 million CDR3-containing paired-end reads. First-strand cDNA synthesis was performed from all RNA using the Mint cDNA synthesis kit, with priming by a TRBC-specific oligonucleotide. Following uracil-DNA glycosylase treatment, all cDNA underwent a first 18-cycle PCR with the universal primers M1SS and BC2_uni_R. The paper's data handling went like this. For normalization, 1 million high-quality reads were randomly selected from each sample, with every read carrying a distinct molecular identifier. Reads with shared molecular identifiers were discarded instead of being binned into consensus sequences. MiTCR, with a Q25 quality threshold and the strictest error-elimination algorithm, was used for CDR3 identification, clonotype clustering and error correction. Lower-bound total TCR beta diversity was estimated with a nonparametric unseen species model using Euler transformation. Clones were called with MiXCR by TCRdb after fastp trimmed the public reads at Q25, and only in-frame beta chains were retained. Every entry covers one CDR3 protein and lists the most common genes and DNA from its rows. The V and J calls were not made by the authors but by TCRdb's processing. The sample profile shows under 700,000 distinct CDR3 sequences; more than 20% of them were found once. Clones ranked in the top ten supply around 10% of the sample.

This sample was also put to use in a study of T cells of mothers and their children. That second publication adds: Nine systemically healthy Caucasian individuals, comprising three mothers and their six children, were included as donors. cDNA synthesis used all of the extracted RNA, with 1.5 ug of RNA in each 15 ul reaction. In the second PCR, sample barcodes and 2-4 random nucleotides were introduced via the M1S primer. More than 8.5 million TCR beta CDR3 reads were obtained from each mother, and roughly 3.1 million reads were obtained from each child. TCR recombination output is similarly shaped by thymic selection in related and unrelated pairs, with a minor effect exerted by inherited differences. Normalized repertoire overlap was always slightly but never significantly higher in related than unrelated mother-child pairs. No persistent microchimeric T cell clones were found, with a detection sensitivity of roughly 100 clones per million clonotypes. Deep NGS was used in the study to compare the TCR beta repertoires of mothers and children and to look for features that separate related mother-child pairs from unrelated individuals. Mothers averaged approximately 41 +/- 4 years of age and children averaged about 10 +/- 4 years. After adapters were ligated using NEBNext reagents, the libraries underwent 100+100 nt paired-end sequencing on an Illumina HiSeq 2000. Mother and child libraries were prepared a month apart and sequenced in separate runs to prevent cross-contamination. Between 500,000 and 2,000,000 distinct TCR beta clonotypes were identified per donor. Naive TCR beta clonotypes were estimated from low-frequency clonotypes matched to each donor's FACS-determined naive share, without sorting.

The receptor comes from a boy between 10 and 17 years old in good health. The chain joins TRBV29-1 to TRBJ2-1; the junction holds 10 bases that match TRBD2. Source material: blood. The nucleotide sequence is given as TGCACCGGGACTAGCGTGGGGGCGGTCGAATACAATGAGCAGTTCTTC. Its protein product is CTGTSVGAVEYNEQFF.